Listed below are T cell receptor beta chains from one sample, sequenced in a study of blood T cell repertoires in COVID-19. Libraries were prepared by immunoSEQ multiplex PCR; TCRdb keeps only in-frame clonotypes and omits some of them. The sample carries over 250,000 clones, 70% to 80% recorded once. The sample was peripheral blood. These receptors came from a woman at least 80 years old with acute or convalescent COVID-19. Each CDR3 is given with its conserved first and last residue. The D gene is left open where the match is weak. Not every row has a clone size; where given, it reads once, few, many or a size class.

clone_size: NA; d_call: TRBD1; j_call: TRBJ1-2; v_call: TRBV6-6; cdr3_nt: TGTGCCAGCACCAACCGGGACAGGGTTGGTGGCTACACCTTC; cdr3_aa: CASTNRDRVGGYTF
clone_size: NA; d_call: TRBD1; j_call: TRBJ1-6; v_call: TRBV24-1; cdr3_nt: TGTGCCACCAGTGATCCCCGACAGGGGGCTAATTCACCCCTCCACTTT; cdr3_aa: CATSDPRQGANSPLHF
clone_size: NA; d_call: TRBD2; j_call: TRBJ2-5; v_call: TRBV3-1/TRBV3-2; cdr3_nt: TGTGCCAGCAGCCAAGGGACTAGCGGGAGGGGGGAGACCCAGTACTTC; cdr3_aa: CASSQGTSGRGETQYF
clone_size: NA; d_call: NA; j_call: TRBJ1-3; v_call: TRBV19; cdr3_nt: TGTGCCAGTAGTACCGCCCCAGGGCTCTCTGGAAACACCATATATTTT; cdr3_aa: CASSTAPGLSGNTIYF
clone_size: few; d_call: NA; j_call: TRBJ2-1; v_call: TRBV7-8; cdr3_nt: TGTGCCAGCAGCTTACTACCGATAAGCGGATTAATAACCAATGAGCAGTTCTTC; cdr3_aa: CASSLLPISGLITNEQFF
clone_size: NA; d_call: TRBD2; j_call: TRBJ2-1; v_call: TRBV7-2; cdr3_nt: TGTGCCAGCAGCTTCGGGGGGGCAAAGCAGTTCTTC; cdr3_aa: CASSFGGAKQFF
clone_size: NA; d_call: NA; j_call: TRBJ2-3; v_call: TRBV4-1; cdr3_nt: TGCGCCAGCAGCCAAGAGAGGCGCGGGGGCATCACAGATACGCAGTATTTT; cdr3_aa: CASSQERRGGITDTQYF
clone_size: NA; d_call: TRBD1; j_call: TRBJ2-7; v_call: TRBV9; cdr3_nt: TGTGCCAGCAGCATGACCGGGACAGGGGGTAGATACGAGCAGTACTTC; cdr3_aa: CASSMTGTGGRYEQYF
clone_size: NA; d_call: NA; j_call: TRBJ2-1; v_call: TRBV12-3/TRBV12-4; cdr3_nt: TGTGCCAGCACCGGAGGGGTGTACAATGAGCAGTTCTTC; cdr3_aa: CASTGGVYNEQFF
clone_size: once; d_call: NA; j_call: TRBJ1-1; v_call: TRBV10-3; cdr3_nt: TGTGCCATCAGTGAGTCGCGCCAGGGGACGAACACTGAAGCTTTCTTT; cdr3_aa: CAISESRQGTNTEAFF
clone_size: NA; d_call: TRBD2; j_call: TRBJ2-1; v_call: TRBV14; cdr3_nt: TGTGCCAGCAGCCCTACTAGCGGGGGGGTAAATGAGCAGTTCTTC; cdr3_aa: CASSPTSGGVNEQFF
clone_size: NA; d_call: TRBD2; j_call: TRBJ2-3; v_call: TRBV6-5; cdr3_nt: TGTGCCAGCAGTTACGGGGGACTAGACACAGATACGCAGTATTTT; cdr3_aa: CASSYGGLDTDTQYF
clone_size: NA; d_call: TRBD1; j_call: TRBJ2-5; v_call: TRBV4-1; cdr3_nt: TGCGCCAGCAGCCAAGCCGGGACAGGGGCAGAGACCCAGTACTTC; cdr3_aa: CASSQAGTGAETQYF
clone_size: once; d_call: TRBD1; j_call: TRBJ1-1; v_call: TRBV18; cdr3_nt: TGTGCCAGCTCACCACGGCAGCGACAGGGGGTGAACACTGAAGCTTTCTTT; cdr3_aa: CASSPRQRQGVNTEAFF
clone_size: NA; d_call: NA; j_call: TRBJ2-5; v_call: TRBV5-1; cdr3_nt: TGCGCCAGCAGCGTGGGATCGGGACTCGCCCCTCGGGAGACCCAGTACTTC; cdr3_aa: CASSVGSGLAPRETQYF
clone_size: NA; d_call: TRBD2; j_call: TRBJ2-1; v_call: TRBV13; cdr3_nt: TGTGCCAGCAGCCAAAGCGGGAGTGGGTACAATGAGCAGTTCTTC; cdr3_aa: CASSQSGSGYNEQFF
clone_size: NA; d_call: NA; j_call: TRBJ1-5; v_call: TRBV18; cdr3_nt: TGTGCCAGCTCACCGGGACAAGATCAGCCCCAGCATTTT; cdr3_aa: CASSPGQDQPQHF
clone_size: NA; d_call: NA; j_call: TRBJ2-4; v_call: TRBV5-5; cdr3_nt: TGTGCCAGCAGCTTGGTGGAGGGTGGAACCAAAAACATTCAGTACTTC; cdr3_aa: CASSLVEGGTKNIQYF
clone_size: few; d_call: TRBD1; j_call: TRBJ1-2; v_call: TRBV5-6; cdr3_nt: TGTGCCAGCAGCTTGGGACAGGGCTTGTATGGCTACACCTTC; cdr3_aa: CASSLGQGLYGYTF
clone_size: NA; d_call: NA; j_call: TRBJ1-1; v_call: TRBV5-1; cdr3_nt: TGCGCCAGCAGCTTGGGGGGCAGGGCTGCTGAAGCTTTCTTT; cdr3_aa: CASSLGGRAAEAFF
clone_size: NA; d_call: NA; j_call: TRBJ1-5; v_call: TRBV27; cdr3_nt: TGTGCCAGCAGTTCAAAAGCTGCTAGGCAGCCCCAGCATTTT; cdr3_aa: CASSSKAARQPQHF
clone_size: NA; d_call: TRBD1; j_call: TRBJ2-5; v_call: TRBV15; cdr3_nt: TGTGCCACCAGCAAGAGGGACAGGGCAGAGACCCAGTACTTC; cdr3_aa: CATSKRDRAETQYF
clone_size: NA; d_call: NA; j_call: TRBJ1-2; v_call: TRBV10-2; cdr3_nt: TGCGCCAGCAGTGAGCAGGCAGGTGGGAGTGGCTACACCTTC; cdr3_aa: CASSEQAGGSGYTF
clone_size: NA; d_call: TRBD1; j_call: TRBJ1-6; v_call: TRBV11-1; cdr3_nt: TGTGCCAGCAGCCCCCGGACAGGGTTGTATAATTCACCCCTCCACTTT; cdr3_aa: CASSPRTGLYNSPLHF
clone_size: NA; d_call: TRBD2; j_call: TRBJ2-1; v_call: TRBV5-1; cdr3_nt: TGCGCCAGCAGCTCTGGACTAGCGGGCCACAATGAGCAGTTCTTC; cdr3_aa: CASSSGLAGHNEQFF
clone_size: once; d_call: NA; j_call: TRBJ1-5; v_call: TRBV6-6; cdr3_nt: TGTGCCAGCAGTCACAGGAGGGTATGGGGTAGCAATCAGCCCCAGCATTTT; cdr3_aa: CASSHRRVWGSNQPQHF
clone_size: NA; d_call: TRBD1; j_call: TRBJ1-2; v_call: TRBV18; cdr3_nt: TGTGCCAGCTCACCTCAGGGACAGGCCGACAACTATGGCTACACCTTC; cdr3_aa: CASSPQGQADNYGYTF
clone_size: NA; d_call: TRBD1; j_call: TRBJ1-2; v_call: TRBV7-9; cdr3_nt: TGTGCCAGCAGCACCACGGGACAGGGTCTTGGCTACACCTTC; cdr3_aa: CASSTTGQGLGYTF
clone_size: many; d_call: NA; j_call: TRBJ2-2; v_call: TRBV5-5; cdr3_nt: TGTGCCAGCAGCTTGGGGCCTACAGCAGGCACCGGGGAGCTGTTTTTT; cdr3_aa: CASSLGPTAGTGELFF
clone_size: NA; d_call: NA; j_call: TRBJ1-2; v_call: TRBV19; cdr3_nt: TGTGCCAGTAAACCCCTGGGTGGGGGGGCCAGCTCGGAGGGCTACACCTTC; cdr3_aa: CASKPLGGGASSEGYTF
clone_size: once; d_call: NA; j_call: TRBJ2-7; v_call: TRBV21-1; cdr3_nt: TGTGCCAGCAGCAGTCCTCAGGGGGGAACCTACGAGCAGTACTTC; cdr3_aa: CASSSPQGGTYEQYF
clone_size: NA; d_call: TRBD2; j_call: TRBJ2-7; v_call: TRBV11-2; cdr3_nt: TGTGCCAGCAGCTTGGCGGGAGGGCCCCACGAGCAGTACTTC; cdr3_aa: CASSLAGGPHEQYF
clone_size: once; d_call: NA; j_call: TRBJ2-2; v_call: TRBV12-3/TRBV12-4; cdr3_nt: TGTGCCAGCCAACTACTCGCCGGGGAGCTGTTTTTT; cdr3_aa: CASQLLAGELFF
clone_size: NA; d_call: TRBD1; j_call: TRBJ1-3; v_call: TRBV25-1; cdr3_nt: TGTGCCAGCAGTGAATATGGACAGGGGGCAAACACCATATATTTT; cdr3_aa: CASSEYGQGANTIYF
clone_size: NA; d_call: TRBD1; j_call: TRBJ1-4; v_call: TRBV3-1/TRBV3-2; cdr3_nt: TGTGCCAGCAGCCAAGAGTCTGGGACAGGGATCGGAAAACTGTTTTTT; cdr3_aa: CASSQESGTGIGKLFF
clone_size: NA; d_call: NA; j_call: TRBJ2-3; v_call: TRBV6-1; cdr3_nt: TGTGCCAGCAGTGAATTCAGGGCGGGCACAGATACGCAGTATTTT; cdr3_aa: CASSEFRAGTDTQYF
clone_size: NA; d_call: NA; j_call: TRBJ2-5; v_call: TRBV11-3; cdr3_nt: TGTGCCAGCAGCTCGCGGGGCGCGGGGGAGACCCAGTACTTC; cdr3_aa: CASSSRGAGETQYF
clone_size: NA; d_call: TRBD1; j_call: TRBJ1-6; v_call: TRBV6-5; cdr3_nt: TGTGCCAGCAGTTACACAGGGGAAAGTTCACCCCTCCACTTT; cdr3_aa: CASSYTGESSPLHF
clone_size: NA; d_call: NA; j_call: TRBJ1-2; v_call: TRBV10-3; cdr3_nt: TGTGCCATCAGTGGGGCAGCTGACTATGGCTACACCTTC; cdr3_aa: CAISGAADYGYTF
clone_size: NA; d_call: NA; j_call: TRBJ1-1; v_call: TRBV30; cdr3_nt: TGTGCCTGGAGAGTACAAGAGAACACTGAAGCTTTCTTT; cdr3_aa: CAWRVQENTEAFF